These T cell receptor beta chains were read from a single sample in a study of blood T cell repertoires in COVID-19. Profiling relied on immunoSEQ multiplex PCR, and the TCRdb table lists in-frame clones only, not all of them. The table shows approximately 440,000 clones, with around 88% occurring only once. The sequenced sample was peripheral blood. These receptors all come from a woman aged 45 to 65 with COVID-19, enrolled during active disease. The CDR3 runs from the conserved cysteine through the conserved F or W. The order of the fields is clone size, V gene, J gene, D gene, CDR3 DNA, CDR3 protein. The D gene is left open where the match is weak. Some rows have no size entry. The others give once, few or many, or a class for an expanded clone.

clone size: few; V gene: TRBV15; J gene: TRBJ2-2; D gene: TRBD2; CDR3 DNA: TGTGCCACCAGCGGCGGGGCGGGGGACACCGGGGAGCTGTTTTTT; CDR3 protein: CATSGGAGDTGELFF
clone size: NA; V gene: TRBV3-1/TRBV3-2; J gene: TRBJ1-3; D gene: NA; CDR3 DNA: TGTGCCAGCAGCCCTGTTACAGCTGGAAACACCATATATTTT; CDR3 protein: CASSPVTAGNTIYF
clone size: NA; V gene: TRBV7-9; J gene: TRBJ2-7; D gene: NA; CDR3 DNA: TGTGCCAGCAGCCCGGGACTTCCTCAGCAGTACTTC; CDR3 protein: CASSPGLPQQYF
clone size: once; V gene: TRBV29-1; J gene: TRBJ2-7; D gene: TRBD1; CDR3 DNA: TGCAGCGTGCCGGGACAGGGGGCGATGGAGCAGTACTTC; CDR3 protein: CSVPGQGAMEQYF
clone size: NA; V gene: TRBV18; J gene: TRBJ2-3; D gene: TRBD2; CDR3 DNA: TGTGCCAGCTCACCTCGGATAGCGGGGAGCACAGATACGCAGTATTTT; CDR3 protein: CASSPRIAGSTDTQYF
clone size: NA; V gene: TRBV7-2; J gene: TRBJ2-3; D gene: TRBD2; CDR3 DNA: TGTGCCAGCAGCTTTTTGGGACTACGCCCAGATACGCAGTATTTT; CDR3 protein: CASSFLGLRPDTQYF
clone size: NA; V gene: TRBV30; J gene: TRBJ2-2; D gene: NA; CDR3 DNA: TGTGCCTGGAGTCCGAGGGCCGGGGAGCTGTTTTTT; CDR3 protein: CAWSPRAGELFF
clone size: NA; V gene: TRBV9; J gene: TRBJ1-5; D gene: NA; CDR3 DNA: TGTGCCAGCAGCTTAGACGGTCTCAATCAGCCCCAGCATTTT; CDR3 protein: CASSLDGLNQPQHF
clone size: NA; V gene: TRBV9; J gene: TRBJ1-4; D gene: NA; CDR3 DNA: TGTGCCAGCAGCCCCTGGGGGGGAAATGAAAAACTGTTTTTT; CDR3 protein: CASSPWGGNEKLFF
clone size: NA; V gene: TRBV7-3; J gene: TRBJ2-1; D gene: NA; CDR3 DNA: TGTGCCAGCAGCCCGGACACTGAGCAGTTCTTC; CDR3 protein: CASSPDTEQFF
clone size: NA; V gene: TRBV3-1/TRBV3-2; J gene: TRBJ2-7; D gene: NA; CDR3 DNA: TGTGCCAGCAGCCAAGCAGGGGCTCGGATGGGCGAGCAGTACTTC; CDR3 protein: CASSQAGARMGEQYF
clone size: once; V gene: TRBV9; J gene: TRBJ2-5; D gene: NA; CDR3 DNA: TGTGCCAGCAGCGCAGGCACAGGGAGAGAGACCCAGTACTTC; CDR3 protein: CASSAGTGRETQYF
clone size: NA; V gene: TRBV6-5; J gene: TRBJ1-1; D gene: NA; CDR3 DNA: TGTGCCAGCAGTTACTCTTGGGGGGGATGGATGGCTTTCTTT; CDR3 protein: CASSYSWGGWMAFF
clone size: NA; V gene: TRBV29-1; J gene: TRBJ1-2; D gene: NA; CDR3 DNA: TGCAGCGTACCCCCGGACAGCCCCTATGGCTACACCTTC; CDR3 protein: CSVPPDSPYGYTF
clone size: NA; V gene: TRBV21-1; J gene: TRBJ1-5; D gene: NA; CDR3 DNA: TGTGCCAGCAGCCTTGGGGGCCAGCCCCAGCATTTT; CDR3 protein: CASSLGGQPQHF
clone size: NA; V gene: TRBV6-5; J gene: TRBJ1-2; D gene: TRBD1; CDR3 DNA: TGTGCCAGCAGCCCCGGAGGACAGGGTTATGGCTACACCTTC; CDR3 protein: CASSPGGQGYGYTF
clone size: few; V gene: TRBV5-6; J gene: TRBJ1-2; D gene: NA; CDR3 DNA: TGTGCCAGCAGCGGATACAGGCTCCCAAGATCGGGCTACACCTTC; CDR3 protein: CASSGYRLPRSGYTF
clone size: NA; V gene: TRBV6-5; J gene: TRBJ1-2; D gene: NA; CDR3 DNA: TGTGCCGCCGTAAGGGGGTGGGGCTACACCTTC; CDR3 protein: CAAVRGWGYTF
clone size: NA; V gene: TRBV3-1/TRBV3-2; J gene: TRBJ1-2; D gene: TRBD1; CDR3 DNA: TGTGCCAGCTTCGGAAGGACAGGGGGCAGTGGCTACACCTTC; CDR3 protein: CASFGRTGGSGYTF
clone size: NA; V gene: TRBV5-1; J gene: TRBJ2-6; D gene: NA; CDR3 DNA: TGCGCCAGCAGCTTGGTCGGCTCTGGGGCCAACGTCCTGACTTTC; CDR3 protein: CASSLVGSGANVLTF
clone size: NA; V gene: TRBV5-1; J gene: TRBJ2-4; D gene: TRBD1; CDR3 DNA: TGCGCCAGCAGCCTTGACAGGGGGCGCGGGAACATTCAGTACTTC; CDR3 protein: CASSLDRGRGNIQYF
clone size: few; V gene: TRBV7-9; J gene: TRBJ1-2; D gene: TRBD1; CDR3 DNA: TGTGCCAGCAGCTCGGACAGGGATGGCTACACCTTC; CDR3 protein: CASSSDRDGYTF
clone size: NA; V gene: TRBV12-3/TRBV12-4; J gene: TRBJ2-1; D gene: TRBD2; CDR3 DNA: TGTGCCAGCAGTCCGGGGGGTGAGCAGTTCTTC; CDR3 protein: CASSPGGEQFF
clone size: once; V gene: TRBV4-2; J gene: TRBJ1-5; D gene: TRBD1; CDR3 DNA: TGTGCCAGCAGTCCGGACAGGAGCAATCAGCCCCAGCATTTT; CDR3 protein: CASSPDRSNQPQHF